This note documents a single T cell receptor beta chain sequence. This CDR3 comprises 16 residues. In germline, CDR1 is LGHDT, CDR2 YNNKEL (reference sequence). Trimming cost V 7 bases and J 5 bases; bases outside gene matches: 12. The data belong to a study of blood T cell repertoires in COVID-19. Only in-frame clones appear in the TCRdb table, and some are missing; sequencing was by immunoSEQ multiplex PCR. The table lists 180,000 or so clones, about 89% of them singletons. V gene TRBV3-1 (or the pseudogene TRBV3-2) combines with J gene TRBJ2-3; 10 bases map to TRBD2. Material for sequencing was peripheral blood. This clonotype was sampled from a man in his 70s with acute or convalescent COVID-19. The CDR3 sequence: CASTFGSGGAGDTQYF. As DNA, the CDR3 is TGTGCCAGCACCTTCGGCAGCGGGGGGGCCGGAGATACGCAGTATTTT.